The clone carrying this T cell receptor (beta chain) was seen repeatedly, ten times or more. This CDR3 has 13 amino acids. V was clipped by 7 bases and J by 4 bases, with 13 bases between them. TCRdb called the RT-PCR reads again in MiXCR, with one record for every CDR3 protein. The sample lists about a million distinct CDR3 sequences, roughly 18% occurring once. These data belong to a study of patients and donors after allogeneic stem cell transplantation. The TCR was taken from a human donor who was either an allogeneic HSCT recipient or a stem cell or donor lymphocyte infusion donor (not recorded which). It is not recorded whose cells these are; they may come from a transplant donor. The sequencing sample was made of blood, either unsorted or a sorted T cell fraction (not recorded which). The chain uses TRBV12-3 or TRBV12-4 and TRBJ1-2, with unresolved D. CDR3 sequence reads: CASIGGGSYGYTF. The CDR3 bases are TGTGCCAGCATAGGTGGTGGATCCTATGGCTACACCTTC.